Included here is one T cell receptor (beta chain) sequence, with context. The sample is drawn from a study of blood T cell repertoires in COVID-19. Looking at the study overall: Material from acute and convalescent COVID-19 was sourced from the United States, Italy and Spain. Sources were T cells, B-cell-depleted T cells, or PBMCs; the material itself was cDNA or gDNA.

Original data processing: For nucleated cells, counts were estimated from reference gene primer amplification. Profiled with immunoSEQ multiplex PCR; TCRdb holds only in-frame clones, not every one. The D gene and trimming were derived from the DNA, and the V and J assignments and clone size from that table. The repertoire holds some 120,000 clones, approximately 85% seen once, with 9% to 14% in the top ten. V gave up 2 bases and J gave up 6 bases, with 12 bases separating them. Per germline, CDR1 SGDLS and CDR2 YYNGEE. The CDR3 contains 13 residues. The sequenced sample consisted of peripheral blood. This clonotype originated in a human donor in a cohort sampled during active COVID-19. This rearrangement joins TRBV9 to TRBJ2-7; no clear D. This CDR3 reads CASSVSPKSEQYF. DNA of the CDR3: TGTGCCAGCAGCGTGTCCCCTAAAAGCGAGCAGTACTTC.